Listed below are T cell receptor beta chains from one sample, sequenced in a study of blood T cell repertoires in COVID-19. Using immunoSEQ multiplex PCR, the repertoire was profiled, and TCRdb retains in-frame clones only, with some absent. The table includes tens of thousands of clones, roughly four fifths detected once. Sample: peripheral blood. These receptors were taken from a woman aged 55-70 years with acute or convalescent COVID-19. Each CDR3 is given with its conserved first and last residue. The D gene is left open where the match is weak. Clone size, where shown, is once, few, many, or a class for clones that have expanded.

TRBV19	NA	few	TRBJ2-3	TGTGCCAGTAGTATTGCCAGGGGTGATACGCAGTATTTT	CASSIARGDTQYF
TRBV27	NA	NA	TRBJ1-5	TGTGCCAGCCCTAAATACAGGGTGGGAAATCAGCCCCAGCATTTT	CASPKYRVGNQPQHF
TRBV2	TRBD2	NA	TRBJ2-7	TGTGCCAGCAGCCAGTCGGGGGGATCCTACGAGCAGTACTTC	CASSQSGGSYEQYF
TRBV6-1	NA	NA	TRBJ1-5	TGTGCCAGCAGTGAGGGGACCTACGGCGGGGGCAATCAGCCCCAGCATTTT	CASSEGTYGGGNQPQHF
TRBV18	TRBD1	NA	TRBJ2-4	TGTGCCAGCTCCCCCGGACAGGGGATGAGGGAAAACATTCAGTACTTC	CASSPGQGMRENIQYF
TRBV27	NA	few	TRBJ1-6	TGTGCCAGCAGTACCAGCAGGGAGGGTTCACCCCTCCACTTT	CASSTSREGSPLHF
TRBV11-2	NA	NA	TRBJ1-1	TGTGCCAGCAGCTTAGAAAGGGGGATGAACACTGAAGCTTTCTTT	CASSLERGMNTEAFF
TRBV5-1	TRBD1	NA	TRBJ1-3	TGCGCCAGCAGCGACGGACAGGCTGGAAACACCATATATTTT	CASSDGQAGNTIYF
TRBV18	TRBD1	NA	TRBJ1-5	TGTGCCAGCTCACTGGGACAGGGGATATGGCAGCCCCAGCATTTT	CASSLGQGIWQPQHF
TRBV18	TRBD2	NA	TRBJ2-7	TGTGCCAGCTCATCCCCAGGGACTAGCGGGGGTCTCCCCTACGAGCAGTACTTC	CASSSPGTSGGLPYEQYF
TRBV6-6	TRBD1	NA	TRBJ2-5	TGTGCCAGCAGTCCGGGACAGGGGAGGGCTTTGGAGACCCAGTACTTC	CASSPGQGRALETQYF
TRBV6-5	TRBD1	NA	TRBJ2-7	TGTGCCAGCAGATACAGGGGCTCCTACGAGCAGTACTTC	CASRYRGSYEQYF
TRBV9	NA	NA	TRBJ1-2	TGTGCCAGCAGCGCCTCAGGGAACCTCTATGGCTACACCTTC	CASSASGNLYGYTF
TRBV9	NA	NA	TRBJ2-1	TGTGCCAGCAGCGTATTAGGACAGTCGAACAATGAGCAGTTCTTC	CASSVLGQSNNEQFF
TRBV5-1	TRBD2	NA	TRBJ2-1	TGCGCCAGCAGCTTGGCTAGCGGCAGCTCCTACAATGAGCAGTTCTTC	CASSLASGSSYNEQFF
TRBV11-2	NA	once	TRBJ2-7	TGTGCCAGCAGCTTAATCTATCCTAAGACAGTGCGCTACGAGCAGTACTTC	CASSLIYPKTVRYEQYF
TRBV7-9	NA	NA	TRBJ1-1	TGTGCCAGCAGCTTAGCGACATCTACAATCACTGAAGCTTTCTTT	CASSLATSTITEAFF
TRBV20-1	NA	NA	TRBJ1-1	TGCAGTGCTAGTAAGGCGGCAGGGAGGACTGAAGCTTTCTTT	CSASKAAGRTEAFF
TRBV29-1	NA	NA	TRBJ1-1	TGCAGCGTTGAGGACAGCCCGAACACTGAAGCTTTCTTT	CSVEDSPNTEAFF
TRBV3-1/TRBV3-2	TRBD1	NA	TRBJ1-1	TGTGCCAGCCGACAGGGCGGCAGCACTGAAGCTTTCTTT	CASRQGGSTEAFF
TRBV6-1	NA	NA	TRBJ1-1	TGTGCCAGCAGTGAAAGCTGGGGGCGGGTCTCCGCTTTCTTT	CASSESWGRVSAFF
TRBV6-5	NA	few	TRBJ2-3	TGTGCCAGCAGCCTACAGGGGACTAGCACAGATACGCAGTATTTT	CASSLQGTSTDTQYF
TRBV27	TRBD1	NA	TRBJ2-3	TGTGCCAGCAGTTTATCTTGGACAGGGACCACAGATACGCAGTATTTT	CASSLSWTGTTDTQYF
TRBV7-6	NA	NA	TRBJ2-7	TGTGCCAGCAGCCCGGGGGAGGACACCACCTACGAGCAGTACTTC	CASSPGEDTTYEQYF
TRBV7-9	NA	NA	TRBJ1-1	TGTGCCAGCAGCTTTCCTCTGAGGAACACTGAAGCTTTCTTT	CASSFPLRNTEAFF
TRBV7-3	TRBD2	NA	TRBJ2-3	TGTGCCAGCAGCTTAATGCCTAGCGGGGGCGGGGGCACAGATACGCAGTATTTT	CASSLMPSGGGGTDTQYF
TRBV2	NA	NA	TRBJ2-5	TGTGCCAGCAGTTTTTACAGGGAAGAGACCCAGTACTTC	CASSFYREETQYF
TRBV6-4	TRBD2	few	TRBJ2-3	TGTGCCAGCAGTGCGACTAGCGGGGGGGCAGATACGCAGTATTTT	CASSATSGGADTQYF
TRBV18	TRBD1	few	TRBJ1-3	TGTGCCAGCTCACCACCCATCGGGACAGTCTCTGGAAACACCATATATTTT	CASSPPIGTVSGNTIYF
TRBV5-6	TRBD1	NA	TRBJ1-2	TGTGCCAGCAGCGCACCCGGGACAGTGCTAAAGGGCTACACCTTC	CASSAPGTVLKGYTF
TRBV9	NA	NA	TRBJ1-2	TGTGCCAGCAGCACCCAGGGGCGAGCTAACTATGGCTACACCTTC	CASSTQGRANYGYTF
TRBV2	NA	NA	TRBJ2-7	TGTGCCAGCAGAATGACAGGTCCGAGGGAGCAGTACTTC	CASRMTGPREQYF
TRBV24-1	TRBD1	NA	TRBJ2-6	TGTGCCACCAGTGATTCCCCGGGACAGGGAACTGGGGCCAACGTCCTGACTTTC	CATSDSPGQGTGANVLTF
TRBV3-1/TRBV3-2	TRBD2	once	TRBJ2-7	TGTGCCAGCAGCCAAGTAATCGGGGGGGCCGGTGAGCAGTACTTC	CASSQVIGGAGEQYF
TRBV27	NA	NA	TRBJ1-2	TGTGCCAGCAGTTCGACAGGACAAATCTATGGCTACACCTTC	CASSSTGQIYGYTF
TRBV6-5	TRBD2	NA	TRBJ2-3	TGTGCCAGCAGAGCGGGGGGGCCTGGAGATACGCAGTATTTT	CASRAGGPGDTQYF
TRBV2	TRBD1	once	TRBJ1-2	TGTGCCAGCAGTGTTGACAGGGGGATGGGTGTCTACACCTTC	CASSVDRGMGVYTF